This T cell receptor beta chain comes out of a study of blood T cell repertoires in COVID-19. Study background: COVID-19 samples, acute and convalescent, were from the United States, Italy and Spain.

Trimming pared 2 bases from V and 6 bases from J, leaving 9 bases between. Germline V gene data show CDR1 as MGHRA and CDR2 as YSYEKL. The CDR3 loop spans 13 amino acids. Measured with immunoSEQ multiplex PCR; TCRdb has only the in-frame clones, and not every one. This repertoire shows some 220,000 clones, almost 85% found once; its top ten account for 2.4%. The sequencing sample was made of peripheral blood. The receptor's source is a woman in her seventies with COVID-19, enrolled during active disease. J is TRBJ2-3 and V is TRBV4-1; tentative D call: TRBD1 (5 bases). The CDR3 sequence is CASSQQGGDTQYF. CDR3 in DNA: TGCGCCAGCAGCCAACAGGGCGGCGATACGCAGTATTTT.